Listed below are T cell receptor beta chains from one sample, sequenced in a study of T cell responses to AZD1222 COVID-19 vaccine. Produced via immunoSEQ multiplex PCR; TCRdb's table is partial and in-frame only. The sample records some 160,000 clones, around nine tenths being singletons. The source was peripheral blood, collected on day 0 of AZD1222 vaccination. All receptors come from an adult in good health. Each CDR3 is given with its conserved first and last residue. D genes are given only for firm matches. The size field is filled for only some rows; it gives once, few, many or a size class.

clone size: NA
J gene: TRBJ1-3
V gene: TRBV11-2
D gene: NA
CDR3 DNA: TGTGCCAGCAGCTTAGCTGCCGGAAACACCATATATTTT
CDR3 protein: CASSLAAGNTIYF

clone size: NA
J gene: TRBJ1-1
V gene: TRBV14
D gene: NA
CDR3 DNA: TGTGCCAGCAGCCAAGTAGGAAACACTGAAGCTTTCTTT
CDR3 protein: CASSQVGNTEAFF

clone size: NA
J gene: TRBJ1-2
V gene: TRBV28
D gene: NA
CDR3 DNA: TGTGCCAGCAGTTTAACTGGGGCTGGCTACACCTTC
CDR3 protein: CASSLTGAGYTF

clone size: NA
J gene: TRBJ2-2
V gene: TRBV29-1
D gene: TRBD1
CDR3 DNA: TGCAGCGCCCGAGAGGGGGCGAGCGGGGAGCTGTTTTTT
CDR3 protein: CSAREGASGELFF

clone size: once
J gene: TRBJ1-4
V gene: TRBV6-5
D gene: TRBD1
CDR3 DNA: TGTGCCAGCAGTTCGGGGGGGACAGGGGACGAAAAACTGTTTTTT
CDR3 protein: CASSSGGTGDEKLFF

clone size: NA
J gene: TRBJ2-1
V gene: TRBV29-1
D gene: TRBD2
CDR3 DNA: TGCAGCGCCAAACGCGGGAGCGGGGGGGCTGAGCAGTTCTTC
CDR3 protein: CSAKRGSGGAEQFF

clone size: NA
J gene: TRBJ2-7
V gene: TRBV28
D gene: NA
CDR3 DNA: TGTGCCAGCAGCTACCGGAGCCGGGACGAGCAGTACTTC
CDR3 protein: CASSYRSRDEQYF

clone size: NA
J gene: TRBJ2-5
V gene: TRBV4-2
D gene: TRBD2
CDR3 DNA: TGTGCCAGCAGCCCTCGTGGAGGGCCCGGGACTAGCGGGAGAGGGGCCCCACAAGAGACCCAGTACTTC
CDR3 protein: CASSPRGGPGTSGRGAPQETQYF

clone size: once
J gene: TRBJ1-1
V gene: TRBV29-1
D gene: NA
CDR3 DNA: TGCAGCGTTGAGTTGGACCGTACTCCTTTCTTT
CDR3 protein: CSVELDRTPFF

clone size: NA
J gene: TRBJ1-2
V gene: TRBV28
D gene: NA
CDR3 DNA: TGTGCCAGCAGTTTGACAGTCCTACCCTATGGCTACACCTTC
CDR3 protein: CASSLTVLPYGYTF

clone size: NA
J gene: TRBJ2-1
V gene: TRBV7-3
D gene: TRBD2
CDR3 DNA: TGTGCCAGCAGCTTAACCCGACTAGCCAGTTATGAGCAGTTCTTC
CDR3 protein: CASSLTRLASYEQFF

clone size: NA
J gene: TRBJ2-7
V gene: TRBV6-5
D gene: NA
CDR3 DNA: TGTGCCAGCGGGCCCCTGGGAAGATCGGAAGAGCAGTACTTC
CDR3 protein: CASGPLGRSEEQYF

clone size: NA
J gene: TRBJ1-1
V gene: TRBV10-3
D gene: TRBD1
CDR3 DNA: TGTGCCATCAGTGCTCTGGACAGGGGGATCTTCAAGAACACTGAAGCTTTCTTT
CDR3 protein: CAISALDRGIFKNTEAFF

clone size: NA
J gene: TRBJ1-2
V gene: TRBV3-1/TRBV3-2
D gene: NA
CDR3 DNA: TGTGCCAGCAGCCAAGATACGAACCCGGACTATGGCTACACCTTC
CDR3 protein: CASSQDTNPDYGYTF

clone size: NA
J gene: TRBJ2-7
V gene: TRBV27
D gene: NA
CDR3 DNA: TGTGCCAGCAGTTTACAGGGGCGCCACTACGAGCAGTACTTC
CDR3 protein: CASSLQGRHYEQYF

clone size: NA
J gene: TRBJ1-3
V gene: TRBV11-2
D gene: NA
CDR3 DNA: TGTGCCAGCAGTCCCGGACGGGGGGGAAACACCATATATTTT
CDR3 protein: CASSPGRGGNTIYF

clone size: few
J gene: TRBJ2-7
V gene: TRBV7-9
D gene: NA
CDR3 DNA: TGTGCCAGCAGCCCTCTCGGGATCGAGCAGTACTTC
CDR3 protein: CASSPLGIEQYF

clone size: NA
J gene: TRBJ1-3
V gene: TRBV10-2
D gene: NA
CDR3 DNA: TGCGCCAGCAGTGATGGGGGGGCGAACACCATATATTTT
CDR3 protein: CASSDGGANTIYF

clone size: NA
J gene: TRBJ2-5
V gene: TRBV7-6
D gene: TRBD2
CDR3 DNA: TGTGCCAGCAGCCCGGGGGCTAGCGGGAGAAAAGAGACCCAGTACTTC
CDR3 protein: CASSPGASGRKETQYF

clone size: NA
J gene: TRBJ1-1
V gene: TRBV10-3
D gene: NA
CDR3 DNA: TGTGCCATCAGTGACGGGGGATCTCGAACTGAAGCTTTCTTT
CDR3 protein: CAISDGGSRTEAFF

clone size: NA
J gene: TRBJ2-7
V gene: TRBV27
D gene: NA
CDR3 DNA: TGTGCCAGCAGTTTCGGTCACTCCTACGAGCAGTACTTC
CDR3 protein: CASSFGHSYEQYF

clone size: NA
J gene: TRBJ1-2
V gene: TRBV30
D gene: TRBD1
CDR3 DNA: TGTGCCTGGAGACAGGTGACAGGGGGCAAGAACTATGGCTACACCTTC
CDR3 protein: CAWRQVTGGKNYGYTF

clone size: NA
J gene: TRBJ1-5
V gene: TRBV4-3
D gene: NA
CDR3 DNA: TGCGCCAGCAGCCAGGGTTTAGGGCAGCCCCAGCATTTT
CDR3 protein: CASSQGLGQPQHF

clone size: NA
J gene: TRBJ1-3
V gene: TRBV6-2/TRBV6-3
D gene: NA
CDR3 DNA: TGTGCCAGCAGCATTACCAGGGTGGCCGGAGGAAACACCATATATTTT
CDR3 protein: CASSITRVAGGNTIYF

clone size: NA
J gene: TRBJ2-5
V gene: TRBV7-2
D gene: NA
CDR3 DNA: TGTGCCAGCAGCCCGATTGGGGAGACCCAGTACTTC
CDR3 protein: CASSPIGETQYF

clone size: NA
J gene: TRBJ1-5
V gene: TRBV7-8
D gene: NA
CDR3 DNA: TGTGCCAGCAGCTTATCAGGGAGTAGCAATCAGCCCCAGCATTTT
CDR3 protein: CASSLSGSSNQPQHF

clone size: NA
J gene: TRBJ1-6
V gene: TRBV18
D gene: NA
CDR3 DNA: TGTGCCAGCTCACCGGCGGCCCTTTCACCCCTCCACTTT
CDR3 protein: CASSPAALSPLHF

clone size: NA
J gene: TRBJ1-2
V gene: TRBV29-1
D gene: NA
CDR3 DNA: TGCAGCGCTGAGGCTGGGGACGGATATGGCTACACCTTC
CDR3 protein: CSAEAGDGYGYTF

clone size: NA
J gene: TRBJ1-2
V gene: TRBV6-1
D gene: NA
CDR3 DNA: TGTGCCAGCAGTGAAGGGCAGGGAAACGGCTACACCTTC
CDR3 protein: CASSEGQGNGYTF

clone size: NA
J gene: TRBJ1-6
V gene: TRBV5-5
D gene: NA
CDR3 DNA: TGTGCCAGCACCTCTACCGGGACCCGTAATTCACCCCTCCACTTT
CDR3 protein: CASTSTGTRNSPLHF

clone size: NA
J gene: TRBJ2-3
V gene: TRBV28
D gene: TRBD2
CDR3 DNA: TGTGCCAGCCAAGCGGGAGGAACGGTAGATACGCAGTATTTT
CDR3 protein: CASQAGGTVDTQYF

clone size: NA
J gene: TRBJ2-7
V gene: TRBV28
D gene: TRBD1
CDR3 DNA: TGTGCCAGCAGTTTCACGTCCGGGACAGATGACCCCTACGAGCAGTACTTC
CDR3 protein: CASSFTSGTDDPYEQYF

clone size: NA
J gene: TRBJ1-4
V gene: TRBV13
D gene: NA
CDR3 DNA: TGTGCCAGCAGGGACTCTAATGAAAAACTGTTTTTT
CDR3 protein: CASRDSNEKLFF

clone size: NA
J gene: TRBJ2-7
V gene: TRBV27
D gene: TRBD2
CDR3 DNA: TGTGCCAGCTTTCCTCGTGGGGGGGGAGGATCCTACGAGCAGTACTTC
CDR3 protein: CASFPRGGGGSYEQYF

clone size: NA
J gene: TRBJ2-7
V gene: TRBV10-3
D gene: NA
CDR3 DNA: TGTGCCATCAGTGAGTCCAACAGTTATCAAGAGCAGTACTTC
CDR3 protein: CAISESNSYQEQYF